This T cell receptor (beta chain) was identified during a study of shared clonotypes between healthy human individuals. Sorted-subset replicate PCR reactions were performed with approximately 180 ng DNA, corresponding to roughly 30,000 T cell genomes. Clones were sequenced by immunoSEQ multiplex PCR, and TCRdb holds only the in-frame ones, with some missing. The sample contains millions of clones, 90% to 95% of which appear only once. This receptor was identified in a man between 18 and 29 years old in good health. Material: naive CD4+ T cells sorted from blood. Subset meaning: CD45RA+ positively selected.

The CDR3 bases are TGTGCCAGCAGTGGCCGGGACAGGGGCCAGCCCCAGCATTTT. Translation gives CASSGRDRGQPQHF. The chain links TRBV6-1 to TRBJ1-5; 10 nucleotides match TRBD1. This CDR3 spans 14 amino acids. The germline CDR1 and CDR2 sequences are MNHNS and SASEGT. The V gene end was trimmed by 4 bases and the J gene end by 7 bases; junction bases not matched to a gene: 4.